These 14 T cell receptor beta chains came from one sample sequenced in a study of blood T cell repertoires in COVID-19. Clones were sequenced by immunoSEQ multiplex PCR, and TCRdb holds only the in-frame ones, with some missing. The table shows 120,000 to 150,000 clones, with approximately 88% occurring only once. The sample comprised PBMCs or T cells enriched from blood (not recorded which). The receptors shown here come from a man between 35 and 55 years old with acute COVID-19.

The CDR3 is CASSEAQALYNEQFF. As DNA, the CDR3 is TGTGCCAGCAGTGAAGCGCAGGCCCTCTACAATGAGCAGTTCTTC. The gene calls are TRBV6-1 and TRBJ2-1; no clear D. The CDR3 is 15 residues long. Germline V lookup: CDR1 MNHNS, CDR2 SASEGT. V lost 0 bases and J 3 bases, leaving 9 bases between the germline ends.

This sequence joins TRBV18 and TRBJ2-5; 7 bases match TRBD2. The CDR3 is 14 amino acids. Germline V lookup: CDR1 KGHSH, CDR2 LQKENI. V lost 3 bases, J lost 5 bases, and 6 bases stayed unmatched. The CDR3 spells CASSPTGGSETQYF. Written as DNA, the CDR3 is TGTGCCAGCTCACCGACTGGCGGGAGTGAGACCCAGTACTTC.

This clone has a handful of counts. V is TRBV19 and J is TRBJ2-7, with 8 bases matching TRBD2. The CDR3 is made up of 14 amino acids. Looked up from germline, CDR1 is LNHDA and CDR2 is SQIVND (reference sequence). The junction had 4 bases not matched to a gene; V was cut back by 6 bases and J by 0 bases. This chain's CDR3 is CASRLRGDSYEQYF. DNA of the CDR3: TGTGCCAGTAGATTGCGGGGGGACTCCTACGAGCAGTACTTC.

The J gene is TRBJ2-1, the V gene TRBV5-1; D is undetermined. Trimming cost V 0 bases and J 0 bases, with 4 bases left between them. Germline CDR1 and CDR2: SGHRS and YFSETQ. The CDR3 has 14 residues. Written as DNA, the CDR3 is TGCGCCAGCAGCTTGGACTACTCCTACAATGAGCAGTTCTTC. This translates into CASSLDYSYNEQFF.

CDR3 sequence (DNA): TGTGCCAGCAATCCTTACAGATCCTTGGGTGAGCAGTTCTTC. Translated, it gives CASNPYRSLGEQFF. The chain employs TRBV2 and TRBJ2-1, with D hard to call. The CDR3 contains 14 residues. V was shortened by 7 bases and J by 9 bases, with 19 bases between the two germline ends. Germline-derived CDR1 and CDR2 are SNHLY and FYNNEI. The full variable domain, completed using reference TRBV2 and TRBJ2-1, is EPEVTQTPSHQVTQMGQEVILRCVPISNHLYFYWYRQILGQKVEFLVSFYNNEISEKSEIFDDQFSVERPDGSNFTLKIRSTKLEDSAMYFCASNPYRSLGEQFFGPGTRLTVL.

The gene calls are TRBV7-9 and TRBJ1-1; D is undetermined. Looked up from germline, CDR1 is SEHNR and CDR2 is FQNEAQ (reference sequence). This CDR3 has 11 residues. V was cut by 2 bases and J by 5 bases, with 3 bases left in between. The CDR3 here is CASSLITEAFF. The CDR3 nucleotides are TGTGCCAGCAGCTTAATAACTGAAGCTTTCTTT.

CDR3 sequence (DNA): TGTGCCAGTAGTATAGCGCTCAGGGTTGCGACTAATGAAAAACTGTTTTTT. Translation: CASSIALRVATNEKLFF. This chain links TRBV19 with TRBJ1-4; tentative D call: TRBD1 (5 bases). The V gene lost 1 base and the J gene lost 2 bases, with 14 bases spanning the gap. This CDR3 contains 17 residues. CDR1 is LNHDA, CDR2 SQIVND, per germline (reference sequence). Filled out from reference TRBV19 and TRBJ1-4, the complete variable domain reads DGGITQSPKYLFRKEGQNVTLSCEQNLNHDAMYWYRQDPGQGLRLIYYSQIVNDFQKGDIAEGYSVSREKKESFPLTVTSAQKNPTAFYLCASSIALRVATNEKLFFGSGTQLSVL.

The V and J genes are TRBV2 and TRBJ2-2, with 8 bases aligning to TRBD1. V was pared by 6 bases and J by 1 base, with 7 bases of the junction left unmatched. This CDR3 has 16 residues. CDR1 SNHLY and CDR2 FYNNEI come from the germline V gene. This CDR3 is CASRSDGTGNTGELFF. The CDR3 DNA is TGTGCCAGCAGGTCGGACGGGACAGGGAACACCGGGGAGCTGTTTTTT.

As DNA, the CDR3 is TGTGCCAGCAGTTTTTCGGGGAGGGCTGGCACTGAAGCTTTCTTT. Its translation: CASSFSGRAGTEAFF. The J gene is TRBJ1-1, the V gene TRBV27; D unclear. CDR3 length equals 15 residues. Germline CDR1 and CDR2: MNHEY and SMNVEV (reference sequence). V lost 3 bases to trimming and J lost 4 bases, with 15 bases between them.

The chain is built from TRBV7-9 and TRBJ1-2; 8 bases agree with TRBD1. Germline lookup yields CDR1 SEHNR and CDR2 FQNEAQ (reference sequence). V lost 5 bases, J lost 4 bases, and 6 bases stayed unmatched. This CDR3 contains 14 residues. Written as DNA, the CDR3 is TGTGCCAGCAGCCCCCGACAGGGGCGCTATGGCTACACCTTC. Its translation: CASSPRQGRYGYTF.

This chain links TRBV7-9 with TRBJ1-2, with TRBD1 identical over 7 bases. Germline V gene sequence: CDR1 SEHNR, CDR2 FQNEAQ (reference sequence). CDR3 length equals 16 residues. The trim removed 3 bases at V and 3 bases at J, leaving 10 bases unmatched. In DNA, the CDR3 is TGTGCCAGCAGCTTGGGGCCCAGGGGGATGGACTATGGCTACACCTTC. Protein product: CASSLGPRGMDYGYTF.

A remark on this clone: The junction departs from germline at one end; a sequencing error may be responsible. The chain has TRBV6-5 and TRBJ2-1, with D unresolved. CDR1 and CDR2 (germline): MNHEY, SVGAGI. The CDR3 extends over 14 amino acids. The chain's CDR3 is CASSSDLGAAPLIF. The CDR3 DNA reads as TGTGCCAGCAGTTCCGACCTAGGAGCCGCCCCCCTCATCTTC.

V and J are TRBV5-1 and TRBJ2-7; 11 bases fit TRBD1. CDR1 and CDR2 (germline): SGHRS, YFSETQ. V shed 4 bases and J 3 bases; nucleotides not matched to a gene: 3. CDR3 length equals 14 residues. The CDR3 nucleotides read TGCGCCAGCAGCAGGGACAGGGGGGTCTACGAGCAGTACTTC. Translated: CASSRDRGVYEQYF.

CDR3 protein: CASSLTSRETQYF. CDR3 bases: TGTGCCAGCAGTTTAACTAGCCGGGAGACCCAGTACTTC. This rearrangement joins TRBV12-3 or TRBV12-4 to TRBJ2-5, with TRBD2 as a possible D gene (6 bases). The V end was cut by 2 bases, the J end by 5 bases, with 9 bases between. The CDR3 contains 13 residues.